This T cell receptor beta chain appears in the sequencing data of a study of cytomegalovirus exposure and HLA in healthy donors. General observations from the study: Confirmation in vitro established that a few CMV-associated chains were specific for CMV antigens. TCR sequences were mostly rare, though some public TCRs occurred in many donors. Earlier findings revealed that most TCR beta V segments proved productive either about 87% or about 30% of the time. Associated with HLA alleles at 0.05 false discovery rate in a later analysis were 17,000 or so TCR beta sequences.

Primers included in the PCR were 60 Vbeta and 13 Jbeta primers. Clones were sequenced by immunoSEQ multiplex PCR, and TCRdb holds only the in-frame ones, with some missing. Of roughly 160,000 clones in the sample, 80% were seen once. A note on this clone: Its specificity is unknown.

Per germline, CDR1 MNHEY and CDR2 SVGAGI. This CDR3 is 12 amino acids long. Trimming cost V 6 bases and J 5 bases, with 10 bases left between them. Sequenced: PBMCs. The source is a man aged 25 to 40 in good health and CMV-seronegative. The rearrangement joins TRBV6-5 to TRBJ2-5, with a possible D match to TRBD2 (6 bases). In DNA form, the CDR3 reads TGTGCCAGCAGAGAGGCGGGGGAGACCCAGTACTTC. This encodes CASREAGETQYF.